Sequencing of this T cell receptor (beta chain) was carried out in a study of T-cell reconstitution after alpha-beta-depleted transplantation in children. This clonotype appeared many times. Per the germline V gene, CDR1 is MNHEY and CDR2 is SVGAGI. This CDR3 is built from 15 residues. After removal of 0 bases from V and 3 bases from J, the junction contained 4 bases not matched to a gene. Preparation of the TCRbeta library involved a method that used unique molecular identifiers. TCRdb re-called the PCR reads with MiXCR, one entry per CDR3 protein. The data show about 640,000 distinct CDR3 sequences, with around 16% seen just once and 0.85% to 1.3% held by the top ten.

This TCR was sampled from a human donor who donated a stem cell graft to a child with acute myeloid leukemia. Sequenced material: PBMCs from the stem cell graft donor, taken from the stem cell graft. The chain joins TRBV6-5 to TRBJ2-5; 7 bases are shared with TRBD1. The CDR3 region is CASSYSAQGEETQYF. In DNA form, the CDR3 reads TGTGCCAGCAGTTACTCAGCTCAGGGGGAAGAGACCCAGTACTTC.